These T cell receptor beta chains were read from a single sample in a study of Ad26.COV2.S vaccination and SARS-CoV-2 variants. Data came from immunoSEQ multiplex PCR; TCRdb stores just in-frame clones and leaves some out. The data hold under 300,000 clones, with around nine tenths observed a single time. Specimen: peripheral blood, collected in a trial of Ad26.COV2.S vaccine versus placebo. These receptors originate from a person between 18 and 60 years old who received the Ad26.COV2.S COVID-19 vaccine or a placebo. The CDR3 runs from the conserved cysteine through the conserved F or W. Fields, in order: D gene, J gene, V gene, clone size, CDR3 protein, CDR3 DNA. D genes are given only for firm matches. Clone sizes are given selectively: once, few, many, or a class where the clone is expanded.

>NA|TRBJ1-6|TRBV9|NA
CASSAWGGPSYNSPLHF
TGTGCCAGCAGCGCCTGGGGGGGGCCCTCCTATAATTCACCCCTCCACTTT
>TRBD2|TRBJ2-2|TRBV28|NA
CASKTRLAGLNTGELFF
TGTGCCAGCAAAACCAGACTAGCGGGTTTGAACACCGGGGAGCTGTTTTTT
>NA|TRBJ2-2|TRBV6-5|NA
CASSPGLYTGELFF
TGTGCCAGCAGTCCGGGACTTTACACCGGGGAGCTGTTTTTT
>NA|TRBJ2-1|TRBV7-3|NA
CASSPRYAGTNNEQFF
TGTGCCAGCAGCCCCCGATATGCGGGGACCAACAATGAGCAGTTCTTC
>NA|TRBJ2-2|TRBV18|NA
CASSPTRGVGELFF
TGTGCCAGCTCACCCACAAGGGGTGTCGGGGAGCTGTTTTTT
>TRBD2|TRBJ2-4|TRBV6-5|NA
CASSYGRVLAKNIQYF
TGTGCCAGCAGTTACGGGAGGGTATTAGCCAAAAACATTCAGTACTTC
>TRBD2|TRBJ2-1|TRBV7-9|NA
CASSLLAVYNEQFF
TGTGCCAGCAGCTTACTAGCGGTCTACAATGAGCAGTTCTTC
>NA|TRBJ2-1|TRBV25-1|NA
CASSTPRPHYNEQFF
TGTGCCAGCAGTACCCCCCGGCCTCACTACAATGAGCAGTTCTTC
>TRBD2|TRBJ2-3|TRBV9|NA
CASSPGLAGEGGDTQYF
TGTGCCAGCAGCCCGGGGCTAGCGGGAGAAGGGGGGGATACGCAGTATTTT
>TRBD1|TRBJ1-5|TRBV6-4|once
CASSNPRDRANQPQHF
TGTGCCAGCAGTAACCCCCGGGACAGGGCCAATCAGCCCCAGCATTTT
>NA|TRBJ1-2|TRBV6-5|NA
CASSYSMVRASYGYTF
TGTGCCAGCAGTTACTCGATGGTCCGGGCTAGCTATGGCTACACCTTC
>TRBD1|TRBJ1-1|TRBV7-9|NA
CASSLQGPNTEAFF
TGTGCCAGCAGTTTACAGGGGCCGAACACTGAAGCTTTCTTT
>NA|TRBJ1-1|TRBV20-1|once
CSAIRGIEAFF
TGCAGTGCTATTAGGGGGATCGAAGCTTTCTTT
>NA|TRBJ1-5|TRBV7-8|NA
CASSLEVWLQNSNQPQHF
TGTGCCAGCAGCTTAGAGGTATGGCTTCAAAATAGCAATCAGCCCCAGCATTTT
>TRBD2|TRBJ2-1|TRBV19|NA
CASSSSGSYNEQFF
TGTGCCAGTAGCTCTAGCGGCTCCTACAATGAGCAGTTCTTC
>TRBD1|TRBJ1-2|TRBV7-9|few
CASSLSAGGIGYTF
TGTGCCAGCAGCTTATCGGCAGGGGGAATTGGCTACACCTTC
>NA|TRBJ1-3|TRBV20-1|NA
CSASLVNSGNTIYF
TGCAGTGCTAGTTTGGTTAACTCTGGAAACACCATATATTTT
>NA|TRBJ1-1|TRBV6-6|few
CASKFWNTEAFF
TGTGCCAGCAAATTCTGGAACACTGAAGCTTTCTTT
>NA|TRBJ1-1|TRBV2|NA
CASSGVLGALNEAFF
TGTGCCAGCAGTGGGGTGCTGGGGGCGCTTAATGAAGCTTTCTTT
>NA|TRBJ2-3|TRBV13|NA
CASSFEKGWVDTQYF
TGTGCCAGCAGCTTTGAAAAGGGTTGGGTAGATACGCAGTATTTT
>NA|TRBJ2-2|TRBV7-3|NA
CASSPRSGNTGELFF
TGTGCCAGCAGCCCACGGTCAGGGAACACCGGGGAGCTGTTTTTT
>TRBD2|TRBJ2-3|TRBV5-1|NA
CASRIAGSTDTQYF
TGCGCCAGCCGGATAGCGGGGTCCACAGATACGCAGTATTTT
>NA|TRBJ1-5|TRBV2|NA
CASVRQGHSNQPQHF
TGTGCCAGCGTCCGGCAGGGTCATAGCAATCAGCCCCAGCATTTT
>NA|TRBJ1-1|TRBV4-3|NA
CASSQARGVGTEAFF
TGCGCCAGCAGCCAGGCCCGAGGGGTTGGCACTGAAGCTTTCTTT
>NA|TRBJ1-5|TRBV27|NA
CASSLKMTDNQPQHF
TGTGCCAGCAGTTTAAAAATGACAGACAATCAGCCCCAGCATTTT
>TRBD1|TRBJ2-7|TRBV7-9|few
CASSSWTGPYEQYF
TGTGCCAGCAGCTCCTGGACAGGCCCCTACGAGCAGTACTTC
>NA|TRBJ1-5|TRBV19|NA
CASSIMSGYSNQPQHF
TGTGCCAGTAGTATAATGTCAGGGTATAGCAATCAGCCCCAGCATTTT
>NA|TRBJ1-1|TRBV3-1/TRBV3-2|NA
CASTDMNTEAFF
TGTGCCAGCACCGACATGAACACTGAAGCTTTCTTT